These 25 T cell receptor beta chains came from one sample sequenced in a study of OX40 agonist ivuxolimab in advanced cancers. Assay used: immunoSEQ multiplex PCR; TCRdb lists only in-frame clones, some missing. The table includes 55,000 to 75,000 clones, roughly 90% detected once. Sequencing used CD4+ or CD8+ T cells sorted from blood, obtained in a trial of the OX40 agonist ivuxolimab. The receptor set was obtained from an adult with an advanced solid tumor such as melanoma, head and neck, liver or kidney cancer.

V gene TRBV4-1 combines with J gene TRBJ1-2, with TRBD1 matching over 12 bases. V shed 6 bases, J shed 8 bases, and the junction held 7 bases outside the gene matches. The CDR3 has 14 residues. Germline CDR1 reads MGHRA; CDR2 reads YSYEKL. CDR3 loop: CASRYGTGGEGYTF. The DNA of the CDR3 is TGCGCCAGCAGATATGGGACAGGGGGCGAGGGCTACACCTTC.

The rearrangement links TRBV19 to TRBJ2-2; 12 positions agree with TRBD2. V trimming: 4 bases; J trimming: 3 bases; junction bases outside the gene matches: 12. The CDR3 has 19 residues. Germline V lookup: CDR1 LNHDA, CDR2 SQIVND (reference sequence). The CDR3 region has the DNA TGTGCCAGTAGTAAGTCCCGTTCTAGCGGGAGGGCTTACACCGGGGAGCTGTTTTTT. It specifies CASSKSRSSGRAYTGELFF. The complete variable domain, with remaining parts taken from reference TRBV19 and TRBJ2-2, reads DGGITQSPKYLFRKEGQNVTLSCEQNLNHDAMYWYRQDPGQGLRLIYYSQIVNDFQKGDIAEGYSVSREKKESFPLTVTSAQKNPTAFYLCASSKSRSSGRAYTGELFFGEGSRLTVL.

This clone has only a few counts. The rearrangement links TRBV5-1 to TRBJ2-7; 11 bases match TRBD2. Germline trimming cut 4 bases from V and 0 bases from J; bases unmatched to any gene: 6. The CDR3 loop spans 16 amino acids. Germline loops: CDR1 SGHRS, CDR2 YFSETQ. CDR3 bases: TGCGCCAGCAGCGTCATAGCGGGAGGGATCTCCTACGAGCAGTACTTC. Protein sequence: CASSVIAGGISYEQYF.

The CDR3 spells CASSSGGVYSGNTIYF. CDR3 coding DNA: TGTGCCAGCAGTTCCGGGGGGGTTTACTCTGGAAACACCATATATTTT. The chain uses TRBV28 and TRBJ1-3, with D possibly being TRBD1 (5 bases). This CDR3 has 16 residues. In germline, CDR1 is MDHEN, CDR2 SYDVKM. V lost 4 bases, J lost 0 bases, and 13 bases lay in between. Filled out from reference TRBV28 and TRBJ1-3, the complete variable domain reads DVKVTQSSRYLVKRTGEKVFLECVQDMDHENMFWYRQDPGLGLRLIYFSYDVKMKEKGDIPEGYSVSREKKERFSLILESASTNQTSMYLCASSSGGVYSGNTIYFGEGSWLTVV.

V and J are TRBV21-1 and TRBJ2-7; the table's D call of TRBD1 was not tested on the DNA. TRBV21-1 has pseudogene status. The CDR3 extends over 16 amino acids. The CDR3 DNA reads TGTGCCAGCAGCAAAGTCGGGACAGGGGTGAGCTACGAGCAGTACTTC. It codes for CASSKVGTGVSYEQYF.

This clone was seen a handful of times. V usage is TRBV7-6 and J usage is TRBJ1-1; tentatively, D is TRBD1 (6 bases). The germline gives CDR1 SGHVS, CDR2 FNYEAQ. This CDR3 is built from 14 residues. Trimming removed 5 bases from V and 4 bases from J, with 14 bases in between. The CDR3 spells CASSPVGGGTEAFF. CDR3 coding DNA: TGTGCCAGCAGCCCCGTAGGGGGGGGCACTGAAGCTTTCTTT.

The chain uses TRBV6-1 and TRBJ1-3; D possibly corresponds to TRBD1 (5 bases). This CDR3 comprises 18 residues. Deletions cut 2 bases from V and 4 bases from J, with 21 bases between. Germline V gene sequence: CDR1 MNHNS, CDR2 SASEGT. This CDR3 reads CASSEPRPGHPSGNTIYF. DNA of the CDR3: TGTGCCAGCAGTGAACCCCGACCGGGGCATCCGTCGGGAAACACCATATATTTT.

In nucleotides, the CDR3 is TGTGCCAGTAGTAGAGCGGAGGGCCCAGAGACCCAGTACTTC. Its translation: CASSRAEGPETQYF. The rearrangement links TRBV19 to TRBJ2-5; perhaps TRBD2 as D (6 bases). V was cut by 4 bases and J by 4 bases, with 13 bases left in between. The germline gives CDR1 LNHDA, CDR2 SQIVND (reference sequence). CDR3 size: 14 residues.

This clone showed up just a few times. This chain links TRBV5-6 with TRBJ2-3; D call uncertain. Per the germline V gene, CDR1 is SGHDT and CDR2 is YYEEEE. The CDR3 is made up of 11 amino acids. V was trimmed by 6 bases and J by 7 bases, leaving 9 bases between them. In DNA, the CDR3 is TGTGCCAGCACCTATCAAAATACGCAGTATTTT. Its protein is CASTYQNTQYF.

This chain links TRBV7-2 with TRBJ2-3; 9 bases agree with TRBD2. This CDR3 region has 15 residues. Unmatched junction bases numbered 2, after V lost 1 base and J lost 3 bases. Germline V gene sequence: CDR1 SGHTA, CDR2 FQGNSA. CDR3 DNA: TGTGCCAGCAGCTTAGGCGGGAGGGGAACAGATACGCAGTATTTT. As protein: CASSLGGRGTDTQYF.

CDR3: CAIMRDFMYNEQFF. CDR3 DNA: TGTGCCATCATGAGGGACTTCATGTACAATGAGCAGTTCTTC. J is TRBJ2-1 and V is TRBV10-3, with D perhaps TRBD2 (6 bases). Deletions cut 7 bases from V and 4 bases from J, with 14 bases between. Germline V gives CDR1 ENHRY, CDR2 SYGVKD. This CDR3 region has 14 residues.

The chain recombines TRBV6-1 with TRBJ2-3; 7 bases match TRBD2. The CDR3 loop spans 13 amino acids. V lost 8 bases and J lost 3; bases outside the gene matches: 5. The germline CDR1 and CDR2 sequences are MNHNS and SASEGT. CDR3 in amino acids: CASQSGNTDTQYF. For the CDR3, the DNA is TGTGCCAGCCAGAGCGGGAATACAGATACGCAGTATTTT.

The rearrangement links TRBV19 to TRBJ1-1; the D is unclear. With 3 bases removed from V and 1 base from J, the gap between germline ends came to 6 bases. The CDR3 totals 13 residues. Germline CDR1 LNHDA, CDR2 SQIVND (reference sequence). The CDR3 DNA reads as TGTGCCAGTAGTATCTTGGGGAACACTGAAGCTTTCTTT. Residues: CASSILGNTEAFF.

The chain carries TRBV29-1 and TRBJ1-2; 10 nucleotides agree with TRBD1. The CDR3 has 17 amino acids. CDR1 is SQVTM and CDR2 is ANQGSEA in the germline V gene. With V trimmed by 5 bases and J by 0 bases, 12 bases remained unmatched. CDR3 DNA sequence: TGCAGCGTTCCATCCCGGGACAGGGGCCAATCTAACTATGGCTACACCTTC. Encoded protein: CSVPSRDRGQSNYGYTF. The whole variable domain, remainder taken from reference TRBV29-1 and TRBJ1-2, is SAVISQKPSRDICQRGTSLTIQCQVDSQVTMMFWYRQQPGQSLTLIATANQGSEATYESGFVIDKFPISRPNLTFSTLTVSNMSPEDSSIYLCSVPSRDRGQSNYGYTFGSGTRLTVV.

V gene TRBV18 combines with J gene TRBJ2-5, with TRBD1 matching over 9 bases. Germline V gives CDR1 KGHSH, CDR2 LQKENI. CDR3 length: 13 residues. The trim removed 8 bases at V and 9 bases at J, leaving 10 bases unmatched. For the CDR3, the DNA is TGTGCCAGCACTGGACAGGGGAGAGGGTCCCAGTACTTC. As protein: CASTGQGRGSQYF.

V usage is TRBV28 and J usage is TRBJ2-1, with 10 bases lining up with TRBD1. CDR1 is MDHEN and CDR2 is SYDVKM in the germline V gene. With V trimmed by 6 bases and J by 8 bases, 13 bases remained unmatched. The CDR3 consists of 16 residues. The CDR3 nucleotides are TGTGCCAGCAGCTCCACCGGGACAGGGGAGCGGTATGAGCAGTTCTTC. It yields the protein CASSSTGTGERYEQFF. Full variable domain (missing parts from reference TRBV28 and TRBJ2-1): DVKVTQSSRYLVKRTGEKVFLECVQDMDHENMFWYRQDPGLGLRLIYFSYDVKMKEKGDIPEGYSVSREKKERFSLILESASTNQTSMYLCASSSTGTGERYEQFFGPGTRLTVL.

The chain recombines TRBV18 with TRBJ1-3; 11 positions agree with TRBD1. Trimming at V came to 3 bases and at J to 3 bases, leaving 4 bases not matched to a gene. There are 16 residues in the CDR3. The germline gives CDR1 KGHSH, CDR2 LQKENI. The CDR3 sequence is CASSPDRGLSGNTIYF. The CDR3 DNA reads TGTGCCAGCTCACCGGACAGGGGGCTGAGTGGAAACACCATATATTTT.

This clone has only one observation. The chain has TRBV2 and TRBJ2-2, with D unclear. The CDR3 has 16 amino acids. Trimming left V 2 bases short and J 0 bases short, with 10 bases between. Germline lookup yields CDR1 SNHLY and CDR2 FYNNEI. For the CDR3, the DNA is TGTGCCAGCAGTGAAATGAGGCCCGCGAACACCGGGGAGCTGTTTTTT. Protein: CASSEMRPANTGELFF.

The chain combines TRBV19 with TRBJ1-2; D perhaps matches TRBD1 (6 bases). There are 13 residues in the CDR3. V lost 3 bases to trimming and J lost 8 bases, with 13 bases between them. CDR1 and CDR2 from the germline V gene are LNHDA and SQIVND (reference sequence). In DNA form, the CDR3 reads TGTGCCAGTAGTATTCCGGGGGCAGGGGGCTACACCTTC. It codes for CASSIPGAGGYTF.

The J gene is TRBJ2-3, the V gene TRBV7-9; D is undetermined. The V gene's germline CDR1 is SEHNR and CDR2 FQNEAQ (reference sequence). CDR3 length: 12 residues. V lost 4 bases, J lost 2 bases, and 4 bases lay in between. The CDR3 coding sequence is TGTGCCAGCAGCTCCAACACAGATACGCAGTATTTT. Its translation: CASSSNTDTQYF. Based on the CDR3 plus reference TRBV7-9 and TRBJ2-3, the full variable domain is DTGVSQNPRHKITKRGQNVTFRCDPISEHNRLYWYRQTLGQGPEFLTYFQNEAQLEKSRLLSDRFSAERPKGSFSTLEIQRTEQGDSAMYLCASSSNTDTQYFGPGTRLTVL.

In its sample, this clone was seen once. The chain carries TRBV28 and TRBJ2-7; no clear D. Germline assignment: CDR1 MDHEN and CDR2 SYDVKM. V gave up 6 bases and J gave up 3 bases, with 12 bases separating them. The CDR3 covers 13 residues. The CDR3: CASRSSVDYEQYF. CDR3 nucleotide sequence: TGTGCCAGCAGGTCGAGTGTGGACTACGAGCAGTACTTC.

The CDR3 is CASSEQLQGEQFF. DNA for the CDR3: TGTGCCAGCAGTGAGCAACTTCAGGGTGAGCAGTTCTTC. The J gene is TRBJ2-1, the V gene TRBV6-4; perhaps TRBD1 as D (5 bases). The CDR3 contains 13 residues. V was trimmed by 3 bases and J by 9 bases, leaving 12 bases between them. CDR1 is MRHNA, CDR2 SNTAGT, per germline.

The chain links TRBV28 to TRBJ2-7; D uncertain. This CDR3 comprises 12 residues. CDR1 is MDHEN, CDR2 SYDVKM, per germline. V was shortened by 6 bases and J by 6 bases, with 12 bases between the two germline ends. The CDR3 sequence is CASRTTVREQYF. The CDR3 coding sequence is TGTGCCAGCAGGACGACCGTCCGCGAGCAGTACTTC. The whole variable domain, remainder taken from reference TRBV28 and TRBJ2-7, is DVKVTQSSRYLVKRTGEKVFLECVQDMDHENMFWYRQDPGLGLRLIYFSYDVKMKEKGDIPEGYSVSREKKERFSLILESASTNQTSMYLCASRTTVREQYFGPGTRLTVT.

Here the CDR3 DNA reads TGCGCCAGCAGCACCGGACAGGGTGGCGAGACCCAGTACTTC. It translates to CASSTGQGGETQYF. V usage is TRBV5-1 and J usage is TRBJ2-5, with 8 positions matching TRBD1. The CDR3 runs to 14 residues. Germline values: CDR1 SGHRS, CDR2 YFSETQ. The V gene end was trimmed by 4 bases and the J gene end by 5 bases; junction bases not matched to a gene: 7.

The genes are TRBV30 and TRBJ2-3; D is ambiguous. The CDR3 is 16 residues long. V shed 0 bases and J shed 0 bases, with 13 bases lying between them. Germline V CDR1 and CDR2: GTSNPN, SVGIG (reference sequence). For the CDR3, the DNA is TGTGCCTGGAGTGTAAAATACGAATCAAGCACAGATACGCAGTATTTT. It specifies CAWSVKYESSTDTQYF.